The TCR beta chain described here comes from a study of T cells expressing NK-cell markers. With the 5' RACE reads reprocessed, TCRdb shows one record per CDR3 protein and no DNA. This sample's table has around 380,000 distinct CDR3 sequences. Germline V gene data show CDR1 as DFQATT and CDR2 as SNEGSKA (reference sequence). This CDR3 region has 15 residues. The rearrangement uses TRBV20-1 and TRBJ2-2; as DNA is missing, the TRBD2 call by TCRdb cannot be tested. The material sequenced was blood T cells: a sorted CD56 or NKG2C T cell subset, CD4+ or CD8+ T cells, or bulk PBMC T cells (not recorded which). This sequence originates from a woman in her forties or fifties in good health. CDR3 sequence: CSARSPSGYTGELFF.